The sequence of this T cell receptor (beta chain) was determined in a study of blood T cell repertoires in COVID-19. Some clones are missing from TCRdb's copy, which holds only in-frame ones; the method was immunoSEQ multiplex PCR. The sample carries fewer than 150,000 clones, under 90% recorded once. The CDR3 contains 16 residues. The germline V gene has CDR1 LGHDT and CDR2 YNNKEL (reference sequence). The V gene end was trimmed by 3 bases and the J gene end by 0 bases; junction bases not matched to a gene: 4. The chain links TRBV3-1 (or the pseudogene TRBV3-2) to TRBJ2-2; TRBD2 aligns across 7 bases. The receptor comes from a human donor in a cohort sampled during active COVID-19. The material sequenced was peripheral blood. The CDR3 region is CASSQGGGANTGELFF. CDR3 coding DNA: TGTGCCAGCAGCCAGGGCGGGGGAGCGAACACCGGGGAGCTGTTTTTT.